One and the same sample provided the 9 T cell receptor beta chains below, sequenced in a study of CXCR3-negative and CXCR3-positive naive CD8 T cells. The study made its TRB cDNA libraries by 5' RACE, adding UMI labels. TCRdb re-called the 5' RACE reads and shows each CDR3 protein once, DNA omitted. This sample's clone table lists about 150,000 distinct CDR3 sequences. Antigens of these TCRs are unknown. Study outcomes and limitations: More hydrophobic TRB CDR3s were found in CXCR3-positive naive cells than in CXCR3-negative naive cells.

The specimen was naive CXCR3+ CD8+ T cells from blood. The subset denotes: CD45RO-CCR7+CD27+CD95- naive CD8+ T cells expressing CXCR3 (TNR3+). The receptors shown here come from a human donor in good health. Some clones in this sample may be carry-over from other donors' samples.

V gene TRBV19 combines with J gene TRBJ1-5; TCRdb gives TRBD1 as the D gene, but with no DNA this cannot be confirmed. The V gene's germline CDR1 is LNHDA and CDR2 SQIVND (reference sequence). The CDR3 is made up of 14 amino acids. The CDR3 sequence is CASSGQGAGQPQHF. Complete variable domain (other parts from reference TRBV19 and TRBJ1-5): DGGITQSPKYLFRKEGQNVTLSCEQNLNHDAMYWYRQDPGQGLRLIYYSQIVNDFQKGDIAEGYSVSREKKESFPLTVTSAQKNPTAFYLCASSGQGAGQPQHFGDGTRLSIL.

The V call is TRBV11-2, the J call TRBJ2-1. Germline assignment: CDR1 SGHAT and CDR2 FQNNGV. The CDR3 length is 12 residues. This CDR3 reads CASSSSLGEQFF.

The J gene is TRBJ2-7, the V gene TRBV2; TCRdb calls TRBD1, which cannot be checked without DNA. Per germline, CDR1 SNHLY and CDR2 FYNNEI. CDR3 length: 15 amino acids. The chain's CDR3 is CASQQGRDRDYEQYF.

V and J are TRBV6-5 and TRBJ1-5. There are 15 residues in the CDR3. The germline V gene encodes CDR1 MNHEY and CDR2 SVGAGI. Here the CDR3 reads CASSPFGEFNQPQHF.

The chain uses TRBV21-1 and TRBJ2-7; TCRdb proposes TRBD1, but this gene call is untestable without DNA. TRBV21-1 is a pseudogene segment. The length of the CDR3 is 14 residues. The chain's CDR3 is CASSEGHSAYEQYF.

V is TRBV7-3 and J is TRBJ1-1. Germline lookup yields CDR1 SGHTA and CDR2 FQGTGA. The CDR3 is 13 amino acids. Here the CDR3 reads CASRLGWGTEAFF.

The rearrangement joins TRBV19 to TRBJ2-2. There are 13 residues in the CDR3. Germline V gene lookup returns CDR1 LNHDA and CDR2 SQIVND (reference sequence). The CDR3 protein is CATLFQRNGELFF.

The chain's CDR3 is CASSLSPGAYEQYF. The chain links TRBV7-3 to TRBJ2-7. The V gene's germline CDR1 is SGHTA and CDR2 FQGTGA. CDR3 length equals 14 residues.

This chain links TRBV7-9 with TRBJ2-5; with no DNA, the TCRdb D assignment of TRBD1 cannot be verified. CDR1 is SEHNR and CDR2 is FQNEAQ in the germline V gene (reference sequence). CDR3 length equals 14 residues. The CDR3 is CASSLRDGGETQYF.